Listed below are T cell receptor beta chains from one sample, sequenced in a study of T cells in Graves' hyperthyroidism and ophthalmopathy. TCRdb analysed the multiplex PCR reads with MiXCR anew, one entry per CDR3 protein. The sample has roughly 200,000 distinct CDR3 sequences; 17% are singletons. Sequencing was done on a sample of blood. These receptors originate from a woman between 45 and 60 years old with Graves' hyperthyroidism. Both conserved end residues are part of each CDR3. The order of the fields is D gene, V gene, clone size, J gene, CDR3 length, CDR3 DNA, CDR3 protein. The D gene is left open where the match is weak. Expanded clones get a size class; other rows say once, few or many, or leave the size out.

TRBD2	TRBV5-1	NA	TRBJ2-1	14	TGCGCCAGCAGCCCTAGCGGGAGGGGCAATGAGCAGTTCTTC	CASSPSGRGNEQFF
NA	TRBV2	NA	TRBJ1-1	13	TGTGCCAGCAGTGAGGACATGAACACTGAAGCTTTCTTT	CASSEDMNTEAFF
NA	TRBV28	NA	TRBJ2-5	15	TGTGCCAGCAGTTGGTATGAGGGGGGACGGGAGACCCAGTACTTC	CASSWYEGGRETQYF
TRBD2	TRBV6-1	few	TRBJ2-5	16	TGTGCCAGCAGTTGGTGGCGGGAGGAGGGCCAAGAGACCCAGTACTTC	CASSWWREEGQETQYF
NA	TRBV20-1	many	TRBJ2-7	12	TGCAGTTTTGGGGCTAAAACCTACGAGCAGTACTTC	CSFGAKTYEQYF
TRBD1	TRBV20-1	many	TRBJ2-7	17	TGCAGTGCTTTGGGGGGACAGGGGGCGTGGAGGGATTACGAGCAGTACTTC	CSALGGQGAWRDYEQYF
NA	TRBV29-1	NA	TRBJ1-1	13	TGCAGCATTAGGGGGAATAGTGACACTGAAGCTTTCTTT	CSIRGNSDTEAFF
NA	TRBV12-5	few	TRBJ1-2	17	TGTGCTAGTGGTTTGGACATAAGAAGGACCATGTACTGTGGCTACACCTTC	CASGLDIRRTMYCGYTF
TRBD1	TRBV6-1	few	TRBJ2-5	14	TGTGCCAGCAGCCACGGACAGGCGCCGGGGACCCAGTACTTC	CASSHGQAPGTQYF
NA	TRBV6-1	many	TRBJ2-5	14	TGTGCCAGCAGTGAAGCGCTAGGGTTAGAGACCCAGTACTTC	CASSEALGLETQYF
NA	TRBV18	many	TRBJ2-5	13	TGTGCCAGCTCCCCCAAGGACGGAGAGACCCAGTACTTC	CASSPKDGETQYF
TRBD1	TRBV9	NA	TRBJ2-4	15	TGTGCCAGCACCCGGCCCCCGGGACAGCTAAACATTCAGTACTTC	CASTRPPGQLNIQYF
NA	TRBV14	many	TRBJ1-1	13	TGTGCCAGCAGCCGCAGGGATCGTAATGAAGCTTTCTTT	CASSRRDRNEAFF
TRBD2	TRBV6-5	NA	TRBJ2-5	14	TGTGCCAGCAGTTATCGACTAGCGGGAGAGACCCAGTACTTC	CASSYRLAGETQYF
NA	TRBV2	NA	TRBJ2-3	11	TGTGCCAGCAGTGAGGAAGATACGCAGTATTTT	CASSEEDTQYF
NA	TRBV28	many	TRBJ2-7	14	TGTGCCAGCAGTTACGGGGGACACCTCTCGAAGCAGTACTTC	CASSYGGHLSKQYF
NA	TRBV12-3/TRBV12-4	many	TRBJ2-1	11	TGTGCCAGCAGTCGCCGACTCGAGCAGTTCTTC	CASSRRLEQFF
TRBD2	TRBV12-3/TRBV12-4	NA	TRBJ2-5	15	TGTGCCAGCAGTTTAAATGGGGGAGGGTTGGAGACCCAGTACTTC	CASSLNGGGLETQYF
NA	TRBV28	many	TRBJ2-1	13	TGTGCCAGCAGTTGGTACCAGGCCGGTGAGCAGTTCTTC	CASSWYQAGEQFF
NA	TRBV20-1	many	TRBJ1-5	15	TGCAGTGCTAGGGGAGGGACAAGCTACGATCAGCCCCAGCATTTT	CSARGGTSYDQPQHF
TRBD2	TRBV5-1	many	TRBJ2-7	15	TGCGCCAGCAGCCCGATTCGTGCGGGAGAGGACGAGCAGTACTTC	CASSPIRAGEDEQYF
NA	TRBV4-1	NA	TRBJ1-5	17	TGCGCCAGCAGCCAAGATGGGGGTGACTTAAGCAATCAGCCCCAGCATTTT	CASSQDGGDLSNQPQHF
TRBD2	TRBV7-2	NA	TRBJ2-1	16	TGTGCCAGCAGCGTGACTAGCGGAGTTTCGATCAATGAGCAGTTCTTC	CASSVTSGVSINEQFF
NA	TRBV5-1	many	TRBJ1-3	12	TGCGCCAGCAGCTTGGAGGGAAACACCATATATTTT	CASSLEGNTIYF
NA	TRBV20-1	NA	TRBJ2-5	12	TGCAGTGCGTCGGCCGTCCAAGAGACCCAGTACTTC	CSASAVQETQYF
NA	TRBV18	many	TRBJ2-3	12	TGTGCCAGCTCGGAACTAGGAGATACGCAGTATTTT	CASSELGDTQYF
TRBD1	TRBV5-6	NA	TRBJ2-2	16	TGTGCCAGCAGCTTGGGCGGACAGGGGAGCACCGGGGAGCTGTTTTTT	CASSLGGQGSTGELFF
TRBD2	TRBV11-3	many	TRBJ2-5	15	TGTGCCAGCAGGCCGGGACTAGCGGGAATGGAGACCCAGTACTTC	CASRPGLAGMETQYF
TRBD2	TRBV3-1	many	TRBJ2-3	16	TGTGCCAGCAGCCGGACTAGCGGGAGGGGCACAGATACGCAGTATTTT	CASSRTSGRGTDTQYF